The 20 T cell receptor beta chains below all came from one sample that was sequenced in a study of early T cells in non-severe SARS-CoV-2 infection. TCRdb processed the 5' RACE reads anew with MiXCR; each CDR3 protein has one entry. Among about 55,000 distinct CDR3 sequences listed, 12% were seen once. Sequencing was performed on whole blood. Receptor source: an adult who was a healthcare worker with PCR-confirmed SARS-CoV-2 infection or an uninfected control (not recorded which).

The V and J genes are TRBV29-1 and TRBJ1-1; D unresolved. The V end was cut by 5 bases, the J end by 1 base, with 8 bases between. The CDR3 extends over 12 amino acids. The V gene's germline CDR1 is SQVTM and CDR2 ANQGSEA. CDR3 in DNA: TGCAGCGTTTGGGCGAGGAACACTGAAGCTTTCTTT. It is translated as CSVWARNTEAFF.

This clonotype has more than one count but fewer than ten. V gene TRBV20-1 combines with J gene TRBJ2-1; D is undetermined. Between the trimmed V and J ends, which lost 0 bases and 4 bases, there was a span of 10 bases. This CDR3 has 14 residues. Germline V gene lookup returns CDR1 DFQATT and CDR2 SNEGSKA (reference sequence). The DNA of the CDR3 is TGCAGTGCTAGAGATCCCAGCTTGTACAATGAGCAGTTCTTC. Residues: CSARDPSLYNEQFF.

In this sample, this clonotype turned up many times. V and J are TRBV20-1 and TRBJ2-3; tentative D call: TRBD1 (6 bases). CDR3 length: 15 residues. V was shortened by 3 bases and J by 1 base, with 14 bases between the two germline ends. Germline values: CDR1 DFQATT, CDR2 SNEGSKA (reference sequence). CDR3 DNA: TGCAGTGCTAGTTTAAGCAGGGGAGGCACAGATACGCAGTATTTT. Protein sequence: CSASLSRGGTDTQYF.

In its sample, this clonotype was seen a few times. The CDR3 loop reads CASSVRGGETQYF. CDR3 in DNA: TGTGCCAGCAGCGTCCGGGGGGGTGAGACCCAGTACTTC. The chain joins TRBV7-2 to TRBJ2-5; 8 bases map to TRBD2. Germline values: CDR1 SGHTA, CDR2 FQGNSA. V shed 5 bases and J 5 bases; nucleotides not matched to a gene: 4. The CDR3 loop spans 13 amino acids. The variable domain in full, with the rest retrieved from reference TRBV7-2 and TRBJ2-5, is GAGVSQSPSNKVTEKGKDVELRCDPISGHTALYWYRQSLGQGLEFLIYFQGNSAPDKSGLPSDRFSAERTGGSVSTLTIQRTQQEDSAVYLCASSVRGGETQYFGPGTRLLVL.

The sample holds a few counts of this clonotype. The chain combines TRBV30 with TRBJ2-3, with D tentatively TRBD1 (6 bases). The V end was cut by 1 base, the J end by 2 bases, with 7 bases between. Germline V lookup: CDR1 GTSNPN, CDR2 SVGIG (reference sequence). This CDR3 region has 13 residues. In nucleotides, the CDR3 is TGTGCCTGGAGTGGGACAGCCACAGATACGCAGTATTTT. Its translation is CAWSGTATDTQYF.

This clonotype was observed a handful of times. This chain uses TRBV7-9 with TRBJ1-1; 9 bases agree with TRBD1. Germline loops: CDR1 SEHNR, CDR2 FQNEAQ (reference sequence). The trim removed 5 bases at V and 5 bases at J, leaving 6 bases unmatched. The CDR3 is made up of 14 amino acids. The CDR3 region is CASSTRGTGTEAFF. The CDR3 nucleotides read TGTGCCAGCAGCACGCGGGGGACAGGGACTGAAGCTTTCTTT.

Only a few counts were recorded for this clonotype. This chain uses TRBV12-3 or TRBV12-4 with TRBJ2-3; D not resolved. This CDR3 has 11 residues. The V and J ends lost 7 bases and 9 bases respectively, with 11 bases between them. CDR3 DNA: TGTGCCAGCACGTCCCGGGCGACGCAGTATTTT. It encodes CASTSRATQYF.

This clonotype was detected only a few times. CDR3 coding DNA: TGCAGTGCTAGCGCGGGGTCCTACGAGCAGTACTTC. Translated, it gives CSASAGSYEQYF. The V call is TRBV20-1, the J call TRBJ2-7, with D tentatively TRBD2 (6 bases). The germline gives CDR1 DFQATT, CDR2 SNEGSKA (reference sequence). The V gene lost 3 bases and the J gene lost 1 base, with 7 bases spanning the gap. The CDR3 sequence is 12 residues long.

The V and J genes are TRBV5-4 and TRBJ2-5; 11 nucleotides align to TRBD1. Germline-derived CDR1 and CDR2 are SGHNT and YYREEE (reference sequence). This CDR3 has 15 amino acids. With V trimmed by 4 bases and J by 5 bases, 7 bases remained unmatched. CDR3 nucleotides: TGTGCCAGCAGCATACGGACAGGGGGCATTGAGACCCAGTACTTC. Residues: CASSIRTGGIETQYF.

On this clonotype: A much larger clone sits a single nucleotide away, making a read error possible. The chain combines TRBV2 with TRBJ1-2; D ambiguous. This CDR3 has 11 residues. Per the germline V gene, CDR1 is SNHLY and CDR2 is FYNNEI. Trimming pared 6 bases from V and 1 base from J, leaving 3 bases between. The CDR3 DNA sequence: TGTGCCAGCAGGAGTAACTATGGCTACACCTTC. Protein sequence: CASRSNYGYTF.

This clonotype was picked up a small number of times. Here the CDR3 DNA reads TGTGCCAGCAGTTTACGAGGAGCAGGGGGCCTCTACGAGCAGTACTTC. It codes for CASSLRGAGGLYEQYF. The V and J genes are TRBV27 and TRBJ2-7; 8 bases align to TRBD1. The germline V gene encodes CDR1 MNHEY and CDR2 SMNVEV (reference sequence). The CDR3 has 16 residues. J was trimmed by 3 bases and V by 2 bases; bases with no gene match: 9.

The chain links TRBV10-3 to TRBJ2-5; D is unresolved. V lost 6 bases, J lost 2 bases, and 16 bases lay in between. CDR3 size: 15 residues. Germline assignment: CDR1 ENHRY and CDR2 SYGVKD. The CDR3 nucleotides read TGTGCCATCAGCCGATCGATCACAGAGCAAGAGACCCAGTACTTC. Translated: CAISRSITEQETQYF.

This clonotype has only a few counts. This chain connects TRBV12-5 to TRBJ2-3, with TRBD1 identical over 10 bases. V shed 3 bases, J shed 5 bases, and the junction held 5 bases outside the gene matches. The V gene's germline CDR1 is LGHNT and CDR2 FRNRAP. The CDR3 has 15 amino acids. CDR3 region: CASGFGTGDLDTQYF. The CDR3 nucleotides are TGTGCTAGTGGTTTTGGGACAGGGGATTTAGATACGCAGTATTTT.

This chain joins TRBV23-1 and TRBJ2-1; 8 nucleotides line up with TRBD1. TRBV23-1 carries the ORF label, with uncertain function. This CDR3 comprises 13 residues. Trimming cost V 11 bases and J 4 bases; bases outside gene matches: 7. This CDR3 reads CAAGRGPYNEQFF. The CDR3 DNA sequence: TGCGCCGCCGGCAGGGGGCCGTACAATGAGCAGTTCTTC.

This clonotype has a count of ten or more. The rearrangement uses TRBV20-1 and TRBJ2-3; D gene unclear. Germline V gene sequence: CDR1 DFQATT, CDR2 SNEGSKA (reference sequence). This CDR3 is built from 12 residues. V gave up 6 bases and J gave up 5 bases, with 12 bases separating them. The CDR3 spells CSAHIGGDTQYF. The CDR3 DNA follows: TGCAGTGCCCACATTGGCGGAGATACGCAGTATTTT.

This clonotype has only a few counts. This rearrangement joins TRBV2 to TRBJ1-1; no firm D call. CDR3 size: 13 residues. Germline V lookup: CDR1 SNHLY, CDR2 FYNNEI. The germline V and J ends were trimmed by 5 bases and 1 base, with 8 bases remaining between them. CDR3 sequence: CASSSYRNTEAFF. DNA of the CDR3: TGTGCCAGCAGTAGTTACAGGAACACTGAAGCTTTCTTT.

With respect to this clonotype: The germline gene is not matched at one end of the junction; a read error may be the cause. The V gene is TRBV7-9, the J gene TRBJ2-1; D perhaps matches TRBD2 (5 bases). Germline V gene lookup returns CDR1 SEHNR and CDR2 FQNEAQ (reference sequence). This CDR3 region has 14 residues. DNA for the CDR3: TGTGCCAGCAGCCTAGCTGGGGCCTACAATGAGCAGTTCTTC. Translation gives CASSLAGAYNEQFF. Together with reference TRBV7-9 and TRBJ2-1, the CDR3 gives the full variable domain: DTGVSQNPRHKITKRGQNVTFRCDPISEHNRLYWYRQTLGQGPEFLTYFQNEAQLEKSRLLSDRFSAERPKGSFSTLEIQRTEQGDSAMYLCASSLAGAYNEQFFGPGTRLTVL.

This clonotype was detected only a few times. V usage is TRBV11-2 and J usage is TRBJ2-5, with 8 positions matching TRBD2. The germline gives CDR1 SGHAT, CDR2 FQNNGV. This CDR3 is 16 amino acids long. Trimming at V came to 7 bases and at J to 4 bases, leaving 14 bases not matched to a gene. CDR3 sequence reads: CASTHPLAGGVETQYF. As DNA, the CDR3 is TGTGCCAGCACCCACCCATTGGCGGGGGGCGTAGAGACCCAGTACTTC.

In its sample, this clonotype was seen a few times. V and J are TRBV7-9 and TRBJ2-1; 7 nucleotides match TRBD2. CDR1 is SEHNR, CDR2 FQNEAQ, per germline (reference sequence). The CDR3 has 15 amino acids. The trim removed 1 base at V and 4 bases at J, leaving 4 bases unmatched. The CDR3 DNA reads TGTGCCAGCAGCTTAGGACGGGGGGAGTACAATGAGCAGTTCTTC. Translating it yields CASSLGRGEYNEQFF.

In this sample, this clonotype turned up many times. The chain carries TRBV6-2 or TRBV6-3 and TRBJ2-5; the D gene is possibly TRBD2 (6 bases). CDR1 and CDR2 from the germline V gene are MNHEY and SVGEGT. The ends were cut back, 6 bases at V and 4 bases at J, with 27 bases in the middle. The CDR3 length is 18 residues. The CDR3 region has the DNA TGTGCCAGCAGCTCTTTGATCCTCCGGGAGAAAGGACGAGAGACCCAGTACTTC. As protein: CASSSLILREKGRETQYF.